This passage covers 25 T cell receptor beta chains from one sample sequenced in a study of human CD4 T cells and Enterobacteriaceae. Method: immunoSEQ multiplex PCR; TCRdb's copy keeps in-frame clones and lacks some. The repertoire includes some 30,000 clones, 82% of them detected once, and around 1.7% sits in the top ten. All CD4+ cells other than CD45RA+CCR7+CD95- naive cells were sorted as memory, over 98% pure. The sequencing input was memory CD4+ T cells from blood. The receptors derive from a human donor in good health.

This clone was seen more than once but under ten times. The CDR3 reads CASSEWTSGSYNEQFF. CDR3 in DNA: TGTGCCAGCAGTGAGTGGACTAGCGGGTCATACAATGAGCAGTTCTTC. The genes are TRBV2 and TRBJ2-1, with 11 positions matching TRBD2. In germline, CDR1 is SNHLY, CDR2 FYNNEI. J gave up 4 bases and V 3 bases, and 5 bases lay outside the gene matches. The CDR3 spans 16 residues.

This chain connects TRBV27 to TRBJ2-7; D may match TRBD1 or TRBD2 (5 bases each). Germline V gene lookup returns CDR1 MNHEY and CDR2 SMNVEV (reference sequence). The ends were cut back, 7 bases at V and 2 bases at J, with 15 bases in the middle. The CDR3 consists of 14 residues. The CDR3 DNA sequence: TGTGCCAGCATTACCGGGACGCAACCCTACGAGCAGTACTTC. Encoded protein: CASITGTQPYEQYF.

This clone was observed once. V usage is TRBV28 and J usage is TRBJ2-7; no reliable D call. CDR1 is MDHEN and CDR2 is SYDVKM in the germline V gene. Trimming took 2 bases from V and 7 from J, leaving 9 bases between them. The length of the CDR3 is 12 residues. The CDR3: CASSLERWEQYF. The CDR3 DNA follows: TGTGCCAGCAGTTTAGAACGTTGGGAGCAGTACTTC.

The V call is TRBV18, the J call TRBJ1-4; perhaps TRBD1 as D (5 bases). Trimming stripped 4 bases from V and 1 base from J, with 7 bases between. Germline assignment: CDR1 KGHSH and CDR2 LQKENI. The CDR3 consists of 14 residues. The CDR3 sequence is CASSLTETNEKLFF. CDR3 DNA: TGTGCCAGCTCACTGACAGAAACTAATGAAAAACTGTTTTTT.

The chain employs TRBV19 and TRBJ2-3; perhaps TRBD2 as D (6 bases). Germline V CDR1 and CDR2: LNHDA, SQIVND (reference sequence). This CDR3 comprises 17 residues. V was shortened by 8 bases and J by 0 bases, with 21 bases between the two germline ends. CDR3 amino acids: CASGTGAWTHSTDTQYF. CDR3 coding DNA: TGTGCCAGTGGGACTGGGGCTTGGACTCATAGCACAGATACGCAGTATTTT.

The V gene is TRBV19, the J gene TRBJ2-2, with 9 bases aligning to TRBD2. Germline V CDR1 and CDR2: LNHDA, SQIVND (reference sequence). Unmatched junction bases numbered 10, after V lost 5 bases and J lost 3 bases. This CDR3 spans 17 amino acids. As DNA, the CDR3 is TGTGCCAGTAGTCGACGATCAGCGGGAGGATACACCGGGGAGCTGTTTTTT. Translating it yields CASSRRSAGGYTGELFF.

The J gene is TRBJ2-3, the V gene TRBV13; D not certain. CDR1 is PRHDT and CDR2 is FYEKMQ in the germline V gene (reference sequence). V was pared by 4 bases and J by 5 bases, with 10 bases between. The CDR3 runs 13 residues. The CDR3 DNA follows: TGTGCCAGCAGCTGGTCCCGAGGAGATACGCAGTATTTT. Encoded protein: CASSWSRGDTQYF.

The chain uses TRBV19 and TRBJ1-2; a possible D gene is TRBD1 (6 bases). Trimming left V 8 bases short and J 1 base short, with 17 bases between. The germline CDR1 and CDR2 sequences are LNHDA and SQIVND (reference sequence). The CDR3 is 15 amino acids. CDR3 nucleotide sequence: TGTGCCAGTCTCCCCGGACAGTACAATAACTATGGCTACACCTTC. The encoded protein is CASLPGQYNNYGYTF.

This clone was found once. The CDR3: CASSLSRGSTEAFF. Written as DNA, the CDR3 is TGTGCCAGCAGCTTATCTCGGGGAAGCACTGAAGCTTTCTTT. The chain carries TRBV7-9 and TRBJ1-1; D ambiguous. Trimming stripped 2 bases from V and 4 bases from J, with 11 bases between. This CDR3 region has 14 residues. Per germline, CDR1 SEHNR and CDR2 FQNEAQ (reference sequence).

This chain links TRBV10-3 with TRBJ2-1; D might be TRBD1 (5 bases). The V end lost 4 bases, the J end lost 9 bases, and 7 bases lay between the germline ends. The CDR3 spans 11 residues. Per the germline V gene, CDR1 is ENHRY and CDR2 is SYGVKD. DNA for the CDR3: TGTGCCATCAGTGGGGGCCCTGAGCAGTTCTTC. Amino acids: CAISGGPEQFF.

This chain's CDR3 is CAWVRRLGNGYTF. For the CDR3, the DNA is TGTGCCTGGGTTAGACGGCTTGGGAATGGCTACACCTTC. This chain connects TRBV30 to TRBJ1-2; D not certain. In germline, CDR1 is GTSNPN, CDR2 SVGIG (reference sequence). Trimming pared 5 bases from V and 6 bases from J, leaving 16 bases between. The CDR3 is made up of 13 amino acids.

The chain employs TRBV6-5 and TRBJ2-5, with TRBD2 matching over 11 bases. CDR1 is MNHEY and CDR2 is SVGAGI in the germline V gene. The J segment lost 4 bases and the V segment lost 5 bases, leaving 6 bases of the junction unmatched. The CDR3 sequence is 15 residues long. This CDR3 reads CASSTWTSGLETQYF. CDR3 sequence (DNA): TGTGCCAGCAGTACCTGGACTAGCGGGCTAGAGACCCAGTACTTC.

This chain uses TRBV5-1 with TRBJ2-7; the match to TRBD1 covers 9 bases. The CDR3 sequence is 13 residues long. The V and J ends lost 5 bases and 4 bases, in that order; junction bases with no gene match: 4. Per the germline V gene, CDR1 is SGHRS and CDR2 is YFSETQ. The CDR3 bases are TGCGCCAGCAGTTCCGGGACAGGGTACGAGCAGTACTTC. Its protein is CASSSGTGYEQYF.

V is TRBV7-2 and J is TRBJ2-1; D is uncertain. V was shortened by 5 bases and J by 4 bases, with 15 bases between the two germline ends. CDR1 is SGHTA, CDR2 FQGNSA, per germline. The CDR3 totals 15 residues. The CDR3 here is CASSPTADLYNEQFF. For the CDR3, the DNA is TGTGCCAGCAGCCCTACGGCGGACCTATACAATGAGCAGTTCTTC.

The rearrangement links TRBV7-2 to TRBJ2-2; the D is unclear. V was trimmed by 6 bases and J by 7 bases, leaving 12 bases between them. CDR1 and CDR2 (germline): SGHTA, FQGNSA. The CDR3 sequence is 13 residues long. The CDR3 sequence: CASRQTGDGELFF. In DNA, the CDR3 is TGTGCCAGCAGGCAGACGGGCGACGGGGAGCTGTTTTTT.

CDR3 sequence: CASSLSAWSGYTF. The CDR3 nucleotides read TGCGCCAGCAGCTTATCGGCTTGGAGTGGCTACACCTTC. The chain joins TRBV5-1 to TRBJ1-2; the D is unclear. Germline CDR1 reads SGHRS; CDR2 reads YFSETQ. The CDR3 is 13 amino acids. Deletions cut 2 bases from V and 7 bases from J, with 12 bases between.

This CDR3 is CASSVGIAGVAEQFF. Here the CDR3 DNA reads TGTGCCAGCAGCGTAGGGATAGCGGGAGTCGCCGAGCAGTTCTTC. The chain links TRBV9 to TRBJ2-1, with 9 bases lining up with TRBD2. The J segment lost 10 bases and the V segment lost 0 bases, leaving 8 bases of the junction unmatched. This CDR3 contains 15 residues. Germline V gives CDR1 SGDLS, CDR2 YYNGEE.

The V call is TRBV10-2, the J call TRBJ1-1; no clear D gene. The CDR3 length is 14 residues. Germline V lookup: CDR1 WSHSY, CDR2 SAAADI. The germline V and J ends were trimmed by 2 bases and 0 bases, with 7 bases remaining between them. CDR3 coding DNA: TGCGCCAGCAGTGAGCCAGGCATGAACACTGAAGCTTTCTTT. Translating gives CASSEPGMNTEAFF.

The chain carries TRBV19 and TRBJ2-2, with TRBD2 as a possible D gene (5 bases). The V end was cut by 5 bases, the J end by 4 bases, with 14 bases between. Per the germline V gene, CDR1 is LNHDA and CDR2 is SQIVND (reference sequence). This CDR3 contains 15 residues. Written as DNA, the CDR3 is TGTGCCAGTAGTCCACGGTCTAGCCCCACCGGGGAGCTGTTTTTT. Translation: CASSPRSSPTGELFF.

V and J are TRBV29-1 and TRBJ2-7, with 8 positions matching TRBD1. The CDR3 contains 13 residues. Trimming took 5 bases from V and 4 from J; bases not matched to a gene: 7. Germline CDR1 SQVTM, CDR2 ANQGSEA. The CDR3 protein is CSVQGQGAYEQYF. The CDR3 DNA sequence: TGCAGCGTTCAAGGCCAGGGGGCATACGAGCAGTACTTC.

The chain carries TRBV6-5 and TRBJ2-1, with D possibly matching TRBD1 (6 bases). Trimming left V 8 bases short and J 5 bases short, with 10 bases between. Germline loops: CDR1 MNHEY, CDR2 SVGAGI. This CDR3 spans 12 amino acids. CDR3: CASYRVNNEQFF. The CDR3 DNA is TGTGCCAGCTACAGGGTAAACAATGAGCAGTTCTTC.

J is TRBJ2-7 and V is TRBV19, with D perhaps TRBD2 (5 bases). V lost 6 bases and J lost 4, with 22 bases in between. Per the germline V gene, CDR1 is LNHDA and CDR2 is SQIVND (reference sequence). CDR3 length: 16 residues. The CDR3 region has the DNA TGTGCCAGTAGCCCCCGGAGGTCGGCACGTCCTTACGAGCAGTACTTC. This sequence encodes CASSPRRSARPYEQYF.

J is TRBJ2-1 and V is TRBV10-3; 8 bases are shared with TRBD2. This CDR3 is 15 amino acids long. Trimming removed 6 bases from V and 5 bases from J; junction bases left unmatched: 9. CDR1 ENHRY and CDR2 SYGVKD come from the germline V gene. The chain's CDR3 is CAIRRGTRWNNEQFF. The CDR3 nucleotides are TGTGCCATCAGACGAGGGACTAGGTGGAACAATGAGCAGTTCTTC.

There are a few counts of this clone. The V and J genes are TRBV5-1 and TRBJ2-1; no clear D gene. CDR1 is SGHRS, CDR2 YFSETQ, per germline. The length of the CDR3 is 15 residues. Trimming took off 2 bases at V and 1 base at J, with 10 bases between the two ends. CDR3 nucleotides: TGCGCCAGCAGCTTAAACCTGGGGTCCTACAATGAGCAGTTCTTC. Translated: CASSLNLGSYNEQFF.

CDR3 residues: CASSDASYEQYF. In nucleotides, the CDR3 is TGTGCCAGCTCGGATGCTTCCTACGAGCAGTACTTC. The V and J genes are TRBV18 and TRBJ2-7, with unresolved D. The germline V gene encodes CDR1 KGHSH and CDR2 LQKENI. V lost 6 bases, J lost 1 base, and 7 bases lay in between. The CDR3 is 12 residues long. The full variable domain, in which reference TRBV18 and TRBJ2-7 provide the parts outside the CDR3, is NAGVMQNPRHLVRRRGQEARLRCSPMKGHSHVYWYRQLPEEGLKFMVYLQKENIIDESGMPKERFSAEFPKEGPSILRIQQVVRGDSAAYFCASSDASYEQYFGPGTRLTVT.